Below, 10 T cell receptor beta chains from the same sample are listed, as sequenced in a study of cytotoxic CD8 clonotypes in ibrutinib-treated CLL. Produced via immunoSEQ multiplex PCR; TCRdb's table is partial and in-frame only. The profile shows 55,000 to 80,000 clones, roughly 50% of them singletons. The sample in question was PBMCs, obtained after 12 months of ibrutinib treatment. These receptors were collected from a human donor with chronic lymphocytic leukemia.

This clone was picked up many times. This chain connects TRBV19 to TRBJ2-7, with 10 nucleotides matching TRBD2. CDR1 is LNHDA, CDR2 SQIVND, per germline (reference sequence). V was pared by 7 bases and J by 5 bases, with 11 bases of the junction left unmatched. This CDR3 contains 15 residues. CDR3 coding DNA: TGTGCCAGTATCCCCGATGAGCGGGAGGGCCACGAGCAGTACTTC. This sequence encodes CASIPDEREGHEQYF.

The chain is built from TRBV9 and TRBJ2-5; either TRBD1 or TRBD2 may fit D (5 bases each). Germline CDR1 reads SGDLS; CDR2 reads YYNGEE. The CDR3 runs 15 residues. V was shortened by 0 bases and J by 1 base, with 10 bases between the two germline ends. As DNA, the CDR3 is TGTGCCAGCAGCGTAGCTGGGGGAACCCAAGAGACCCAGTACTTC. Translating it yields CASSVAGGTQETQYF.

This sequence joins TRBV2 and TRBJ1-3, with D hard to call. Deletions cut 3 bases from V and 5 bases from J, with 8 bases between. This CDR3 is built from 13 residues. Germline values: CDR1 SNHLY, CDR2 FYNNEI. The CDR3 nucleotides read TGTGCCAGCAGTGAGGGTGTCAGAAACACCATATATTTT. It yields the protein CASSEGVRNTIYF. Together with reference TRBV2 and TRBJ1-3, the CDR3 gives the full variable domain: EPEVTQTPSHQVTQMGQEVILRCVPISNHLYFYWYRQILGQKVEFLVSFYNNEISEKSEIFDDQFSVERPDGSNFTLKIRSTKLEDSAMYFCASSEGVRNTIYFGEGSWLTVV.

The chain links TRBV18 to TRBJ1-2; perhaps TRBD1 as D (5 bases). V lost 1 base, J lost 8 bases, and 11 bases lay in between. CDR1 KGHSH and CDR2 LQKENI come from the germline V gene. The CDR3 has 13 residues. The CDR3 DNA is TGTGCCAGCTCACCACAGGGGAGCGGGGGCTACACCTTC. Translated, it gives CASSPQGSGGYTF.

V and J are TRBV6-1 and TRBJ2-7; D uncertain. This CDR3 region has 11 residues. The germline gives CDR1 MNHNS, CDR2 SASEGT. With 6 bases removed from V and 5 bases from J, the gap between germline ends came to 8 bases. The CDR3 DNA reads as TGTGCCAGCAGCAGGACCAACGAGCAGTACGTC. This codes for CASSRTNEQYV.

This clone has a count of ten or more. The chain couples TRBV6-5 to TRBJ1-3; D unresolved. CDR1 and CDR2 from the germline V gene are MNHEY and SVGAGI. The CDR3 length is 15 residues. Trimming removed 2 bases from V and 0 bases from J, with 8 bases in between. CDR3 in amino acids: CASSYGESSGNTIYF. CDR3 coding DNA: TGTGCCAGCAGTTACGGGGAAAGCTCTGGAAACACCATATATTTT.

The rearrangement joins TRBV18 to TRBJ1-1, with TRBD1 matching 8 bases. V shed 7 bases, J shed 2 bases, and the junction held 9 bases outside the gene matches. This CDR3 spans 15 amino acids. From germline, CDR1 is KGHSH and CDR2 LQKENI. In DNA, the CDR3 is TGTGCCAGCTACCCCCTAGGACAGGGCAACACTGAAGCTTTCTTT. Translated: CASYPLGQGNTEAFF.

The CDR3 DNA reads TGCGCCAGCAGCTTTGGACTAGCGGTCACAGATACGCAGTATTTT. It is translated as CASSFGLAVTDTQYF. The chain combines TRBV5-1 with TRBJ2-3; TRBD2 agrees at 10 bases. Per the germline V gene, CDR1 is SGHRS and CDR2 is YFSETQ. This CDR3 is built from 15 residues. Unmatched junction bases numbered 2, after V lost 2 bases and J lost 2 bases.

This clone was seen only a few times. The chain employs TRBV10-1 and TRBJ2-1; 11 nucleotides line up with TRBD1. With 6 bases clipped from V and 7 bases from J, the junction kept 8 bases outside the gene matches. Germline V gives CDR1 WNHNN, CDR2 SYGVQD (reference sequence). The CDR3 totals 15 residues. The CDR3 DNA reads as TGCGCCAGCAGCCTCGGACAGGGGGCGGGTAATGAGCAGTTCTTC. Residues: CASSLGQGAGNEQFF.

The rearrangement links TRBV14 to TRBJ2-2; no definite D call. V lost 4 bases and J 6 bases, leaving 12 bases between the germline ends. The CDR3 has 14 amino acids. CDR1 is SGHDN and CDR2 is FVKESK in the germline V gene. The CDR3 DNA is TGTGCCAGCAGCCCCCGTTGGTTGTCCGGGGAGCTGTTTTTT. Translated, it gives CASSPRWLSGELFF.